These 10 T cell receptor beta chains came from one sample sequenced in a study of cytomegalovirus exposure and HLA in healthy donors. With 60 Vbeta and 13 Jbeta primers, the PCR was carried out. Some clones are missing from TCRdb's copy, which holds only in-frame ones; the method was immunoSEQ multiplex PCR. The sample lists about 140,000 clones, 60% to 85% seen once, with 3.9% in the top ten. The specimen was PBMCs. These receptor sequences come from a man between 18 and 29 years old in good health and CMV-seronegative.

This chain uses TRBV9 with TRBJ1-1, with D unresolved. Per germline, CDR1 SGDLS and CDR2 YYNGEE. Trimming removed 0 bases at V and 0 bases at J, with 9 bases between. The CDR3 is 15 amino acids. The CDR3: CASSVGDTMNTEAFF. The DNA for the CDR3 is TGTGCCAGCAGCGTAGGTGACACCATGAACACTGAAGCTTTCTTT.

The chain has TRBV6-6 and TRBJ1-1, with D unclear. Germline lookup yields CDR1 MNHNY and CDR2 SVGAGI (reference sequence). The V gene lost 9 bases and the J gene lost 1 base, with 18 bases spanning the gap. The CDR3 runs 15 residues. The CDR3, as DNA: TGTGCCAGTAATGGACTCAACCGGGAGAACACTGAAGCTTTCTTT. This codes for CASNGLNRENTEAFF.

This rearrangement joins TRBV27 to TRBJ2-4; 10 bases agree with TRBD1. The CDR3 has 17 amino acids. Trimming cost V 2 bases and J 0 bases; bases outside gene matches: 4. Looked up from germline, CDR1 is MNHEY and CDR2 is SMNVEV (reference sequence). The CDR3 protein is CASSLRQGALAKNIQYF. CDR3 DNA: TGTGCCAGCAGTTTACGACAGGGGGCTTTAGCCAAAAACATTCAGTACTTC.

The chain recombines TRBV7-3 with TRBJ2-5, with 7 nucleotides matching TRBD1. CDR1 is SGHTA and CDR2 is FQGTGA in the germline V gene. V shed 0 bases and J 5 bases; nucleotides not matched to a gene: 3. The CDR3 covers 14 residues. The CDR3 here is CASSLTGRGETQYF. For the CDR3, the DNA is TGTGCCAGCAGCTTAACTGGCAGGGGGGAGACCCAGTACTTC.

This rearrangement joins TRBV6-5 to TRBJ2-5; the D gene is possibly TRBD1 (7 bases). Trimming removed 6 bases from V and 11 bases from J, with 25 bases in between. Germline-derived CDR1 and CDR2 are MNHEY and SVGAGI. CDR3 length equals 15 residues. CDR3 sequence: CASSPQTGTWGEQYF. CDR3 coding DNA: TGTGCCAGCAGCCCCCAGACAGGGACGTGGGGGGAGCAGTACTTC.

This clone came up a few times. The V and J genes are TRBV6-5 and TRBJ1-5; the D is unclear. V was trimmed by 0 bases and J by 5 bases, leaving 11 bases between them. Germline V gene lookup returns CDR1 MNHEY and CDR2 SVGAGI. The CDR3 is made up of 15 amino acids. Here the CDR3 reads CASSYSEAVDQPQHF. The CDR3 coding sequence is TGTGCCAGCAGTTACTCGGAGGCCGTCGATCAGCCCCAGCATTTT.

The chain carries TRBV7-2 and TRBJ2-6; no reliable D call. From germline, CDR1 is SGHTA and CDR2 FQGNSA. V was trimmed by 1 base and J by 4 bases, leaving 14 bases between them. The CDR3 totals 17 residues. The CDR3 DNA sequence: TGTGCCAGCAGCTTAGGTGGCTTCCTTTCGGGGGCCAACGTCCTGACTTTC. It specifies CASSLGGFLSGANVLTF.

The CDR3 DNA reads as TGTGCCAGCACCCGTGCAGGTTCAGATACGCAGTATTTT. It encodes CASTRAGSDTQYF. The chain employs TRBV7-9 and TRBJ2-3; unclear D gene. The CDR3 length is 13 residues. The germline V gene encodes CDR1 SEHNR and CDR2 FQNEAQ (reference sequence). Trimming removed 7 bases from V and 4 bases from J, with 12 bases in between.

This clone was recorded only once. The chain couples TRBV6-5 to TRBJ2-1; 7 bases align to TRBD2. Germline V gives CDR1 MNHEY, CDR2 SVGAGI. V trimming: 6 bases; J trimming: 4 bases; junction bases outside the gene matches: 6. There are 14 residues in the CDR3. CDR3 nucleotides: TGTGCCAGCAGGTCTAGCGGCCCTTACAATGAGCAGTTCTTC. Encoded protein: CASRSSGPYNEQFF.

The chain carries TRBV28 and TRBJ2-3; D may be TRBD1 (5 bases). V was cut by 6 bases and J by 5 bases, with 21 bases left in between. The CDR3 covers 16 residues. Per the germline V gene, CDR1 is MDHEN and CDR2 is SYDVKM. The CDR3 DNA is TGTGCCAGCAGCGCCCTTCCTGGGGCAATGGGAGATACGCAGTATTTT. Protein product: CASSALPGAMGDTQYF.